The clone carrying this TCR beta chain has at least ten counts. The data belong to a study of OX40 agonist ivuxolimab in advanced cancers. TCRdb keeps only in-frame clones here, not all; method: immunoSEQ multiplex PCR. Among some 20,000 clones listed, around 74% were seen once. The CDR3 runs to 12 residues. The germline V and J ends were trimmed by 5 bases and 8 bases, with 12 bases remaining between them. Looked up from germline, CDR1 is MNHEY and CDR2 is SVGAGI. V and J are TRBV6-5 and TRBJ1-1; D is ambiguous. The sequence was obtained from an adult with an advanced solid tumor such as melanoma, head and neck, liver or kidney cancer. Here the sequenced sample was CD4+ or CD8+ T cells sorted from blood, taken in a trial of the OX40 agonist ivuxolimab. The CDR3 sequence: CASSTAWTEAFF. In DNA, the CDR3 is TGTGCCAGCAGTACGGCGTGGACCGAAGCTTTCTTT.